Following are 29 T cell receptor beta chains from one sample sequenced in a study of blood T cell repertoires in COVID-19. The method was immunoSEQ multiplex PCR; TCRdb's version includes in-frame clones alone and lacks a portion of them. The sample yields some 340,000 clones, around 87% seen once. Sequenced: PBMCs or T cells enriched from blood (not recorded which). These receptors were collected from a woman younger than 45 who had recovered from COVID-19.

The rearrangement uses TRBV16 and TRBJ2-1; D is ambiguous. Germline V CDR1 and CDR2: KGHSY, FQNENV. Trimming pared 0 bases from V and 2 bases from J, leaving 5 bases between. CDR3 length: 14 residues. The CDR3 is CASSQSPTYNEQFF. Written as DNA, the CDR3 is TGTGCCAGCAGCCAATCGCCTACCTACAATGAGCAGTTCTTC.

CDR3 DNA sequence: TGCAGCGGTCGTAGCCCGACGGCGGGCACAGATACGCAGTATTTT. It is translated as CSGRSPTAGTDTQYF. The chain employs TRBV29-1 and TRBJ2-3, with D uncertain. The CDR3 loop spans 15 amino acids. Per the germline V gene, CDR1 is SQVTM and CDR2 is ANQGSEA. The V end was cut by 7 bases, the J end by 1 base, with 18 bases between.

The rearrangement joins TRBV7-6 to TRBJ1-1; unclear D gene. Trimming took 1 base from V and 9 from J, leaving 12 bases between them. The germline V gene has CDR1 SGHVS and CDR2 FNYEAQ. The CDR3 length is 13 residues. The CDR3 sequence: CASSLDYNSKAFF. In DNA form, the CDR3 reads TGTGCCAGCAGCTTAGACTACAACTCTAAAGCTTTCTTT.

The CDR3 spells CASRVAEASYNEQFF. The DNA for the CDR3 is TGTGCCAGCAGAGTAGCGGAGGCTAGCTACAATGAGCAGTTCTTC. The chain recombines TRBV2 with TRBJ2-1; perhaps TRBD2 as D (6 bases). CDR3 length: 15 amino acids. Per germline, CDR1 SNHLY and CDR2 FYNNEI. V lost 6 bases to trimming and J lost 3 bases, with 15 bases between them.

The chain recombines TRBV5-1 with TRBJ2-7, with D unresolved. This CDR3 contains 13 residues. Germline V gives CDR1 SGHRS, CDR2 YFSETQ. Trimming left V 5 bases short and J 0 bases short, with 9 bases between. The CDR3 loop reads CASSVVDSYEQYF. In nucleotides, the CDR3 is TGCGCCAGCAGTGTAGTCGACTCCTACGAGCAGTACTTC.

This chain joins TRBV5-1 and TRBJ2-5; no firm D call. The germline gives CDR1 SGHRS, CDR2 YFSETQ. The germline V and J ends were trimmed by 6 bases and 2 bases, with 11 bases remaining between them. The CDR3 is made up of 13 amino acids. The CDR3, as DNA: TGCGCCAGCACCCCTGGCCATCAAGAGACCCAGTACTTC. Its translation: CASTPGHQETQYF.

This chain uses TRBV10-2 with TRBJ1-6; D is unresolved. V shed 3 bases and J shed 8 bases, with 5 bases lying between them. The germline CDR1 and CDR2 sequences are WSHSY and SAAADI. The CDR3 spans 12 residues. CDR3 in DNA: TGCGCCAGCAGTGATAGCGATTCACCCCTCCACTTT. Its protein product is CASSDSDSPLHF.

This clone has just one count. CDR3 loop: CATSRDFYSGNTIYF. In nucleotides, the CDR3 is TGTGCCACCAGCAGAGATTTCTACTCTGGAAACACCATATATTTT. This rearrangement joins TRBV15 to TRBJ1-3; D not resolved. The CDR3 totals 15 residues. From germline, CDR1 is LNHNV and CDR2 YYDKDF (reference sequence). Trimming stripped 0 bases from V and 0 bases from J, with 6 bases between.

The chain has TRBV7-9 and TRBJ1-1; 7 bases map to TRBD1. CDR1 is SEHNR, CDR2 FQNEAQ, per germline (reference sequence). J gave up 7 bases and V 6 bases, and 11 bases lay outside the gene matches. The length of the CDR3 is 14 residues. CDR3 in DNA: TGTGCCAGCAGTTCCGAATGGGACAGAAGTGAAGCTTTCTTT. Protein product: CASSSEWDRSEAFF.

The sample holds one count of this clone. The V gene is TRBV27, the J gene TRBJ1-3; perhaps TRBD1 as D (5 bases). The CDR3 spans 14 residues. CDR1 and CDR2 (germline): MNHEY, SMNVEV (reference sequence). V was shortened by 4 bases and J by 3 bases, with 10 bases between the two germline ends. The CDR3 coding sequence is TGTGCCAGCAGTTCCCACAGGAGTGGAAACACCATATATTTT. It encodes CASSSHRSGNTIYF.

V is TRBV9 and J is TRBJ2-4, with D possibly being TRBD1 (6 bases). Trimming pared 4 bases from V and 0 bases from J, leaving 14 bases between. In germline, CDR1 is SGDLS, CDR2 YYNGEE. The CDR3 totals 16 residues. CDR3 in DNA: TGTGCCAGCAGCCCCTGGACAGCCCTAGCCAAAAACATTCAGTACTTC. Its translation is CASSPWTALAKNIQYF. The full variable domain, in which reference TRBV9 and TRBJ2-4 provide the parts outside the CDR3, is DSGVTQTPKHLITATGQRVTLRCSPRSGDLSVYWYQQSLDQGLQFLIQYYNGEERAKGNILERFSAQQFPDLHSELNLSSLELGDSALYFCASSPWTALAKNIQYFGAGTRLSVL.

J is TRBJ1-1 and V is TRBV5-1; TRBD1 agrees at 10 bases. Germline CDR1 SGHRS, CDR2 YFSETQ. This CDR3 is 16 amino acids long. Unmatched junction bases numbered 10, after V lost 3 bases and J lost 5 bases. CDR3 protein: CASSSILDRGSTEAFF. DNA of the CDR3: TGCGCCAGCAGCTCCATTTTGGACAGGGGGTCGACTGAAGCTTTCTTT.

V and J are TRBV5-1 and TRBJ1-5; TRBD1 agrees at 7 bases. In germline, CDR1 is SGHRS, CDR2 YFSETQ. The CDR3 extends over 15 amino acids. The V and J ends lost 0 bases and 4 bases, in that order; junction bases with no gene match: 4. The chain's CDR3 is CASSLEGQLNQPQHF. The CDR3 DNA sequence: TGCGCCAGCAGCTTGGAGGGACAGCTTAATCAGCCCCAGCATTTT.

V is TRBV5-1 and J is TRBJ2-1; D unresolved. The CDR3 totals 14 residues. Germline V gives CDR1 SGHRS, CDR2 YFSETQ. V was pared by 2 bases and J by 2 bases, with 8 bases between. CDR3: CASSFDTTYNEQFF. CDR3 in DNA: TGCGCCAGCAGCTTTGACACGACCTACAATGAGCAGTTCTTC.

In this sample, this clone turned up a few times. This sequence joins TRBV4-3 and TRBJ1-6; a weak D match, TRBD1 (5 bases). V was trimmed by 8 bases and J by 5 bases, leaving 19 bases between them. This CDR3 is 16 amino acids long. Germline V lookup: CDR1 LGHNA, CDR2 YSLEER. Here the CDR3 reads CASAHRGMGNNSPLHF. CDR3 in DNA: TGCGCCAGCGCACACCGGGGGATGGGAAATAATTCACCCCTCCACTTT.

The genes are TRBV7-2 and TRBJ2-5, with 10 bases matching TRBD2. V gave up 3 bases and J gave up 3 bases; unmatched junction bases: 4. This CDR3 is built from 15 residues. Germline V CDR1 and CDR2: SGHTA, FQGNSA. The CDR3 nucleotides are TGTGCCAGCAGCTTTTATACTAGCGGGGAAGAGACCCAGTACTTC. Protein product: CASSFYTSGEETQYF.

The chain is built from TRBV9 and TRBJ2-5; TRBD1 agrees at 11 bases. The CDR3 length is 17 residues. CDR1 and CDR2 from the germline V gene are SGDLS and YYNGEE. V shed 3 bases and J 5 bases; nucleotides not matched to a gene: 12. CDR3 in DNA: TGTGCCAGCAGCGAAACACCCGGGACAGGGGGGGCGGAGACCCAGTACTTC. Translating it yields CASSETPGTGGAETQYF.

The V call is TRBV3-1 (or the pseudogene TRBV3-2), the J call TRBJ2-1; D unresolved. This CDR3 is 15 amino acids long. Looked up from germline, CDR1 is LGHDT and CDR2 is YNNKEL (reference sequence). V lost 1 base, J lost 5 bases, and 12 bases lay in between. CDR3 DNA sequence: TGTGCCAGCAGCCAAGGCCGTCGCCAGAACAATGAGCAGTTCTTC. It encodes CASSQGRRQNNEQFF.

The genes are TRBV19 and TRBJ1-5; no clear D gene. V shed 5 bases and J shed 7 bases, with 15 bases lying between them. The germline V gene has CDR1 LNHDA and CDR2 SQIVND (reference sequence). This CDR3 spans 14 amino acids. CDR3 DNA sequence: TGTGCCAGTAGTCCAACCTTGACCGGGCAGCCCCAGCATTTT. It yields the protein CASSPTLTGQPQHF.

This chain uses TRBV5-6 with TRBJ1-6, with TRBD1 matching 10 bases. V shed 4 bases and J 4 bases; nucleotides not matched to a gene: 5. Germline assignment: CDR1 SGHDT and CDR2 YYEEEE. CDR3 length equals 16 residues. CDR3 bases: TGTGCCAGCAGCCGCAGACAGGGGGCTTATAATTCACCCCTCCACTTT. Protein: CASSRRQGAYNSPLHF.

This chain uses TRBV6-5 with TRBJ2-2, with 8 nucleotides matching TRBD1. The trim removed 10 bases at V and 3 bases at J, leaving 10 bases unmatched. Germline CDR1 reads MNHEY; CDR2 reads SVGAGI. The CDR3 contains 15 residues. The CDR3 sequence: CATQQGVLDTGELFF. CDR3 sequence (DNA): TGTGCCACCCAACAGGGGGTTTTGGACACCGGGGAGCTGTTTTTT.

The chain links TRBV3-1 (or the pseudogene TRBV3-2) to TRBJ2-2; a possible D gene is TRBD1 (6 bases). Per germline, CDR1 LGHDT and CDR2 YNNKEL (reference sequence). V lost 2 bases, J lost 6 bases, and 7 bases lay in between. This CDR3 has 13 residues. This CDR3 is CASSQRQAGELFF. DNA for the CDR3: TGTGCCAGCAGCCAAAGACAGGCCGGGGAGCTGTTTTTT.

The chain uses TRBV2 and TRBJ2-5, with D perhaps TRBD1 (6 bases). Germline values: CDR1 SNHLY, CDR2 FYNNEI. Trimming left V 4 bases short and J 3 bases short, with 15 bases between. The CDR3 contains 15 residues. The DNA for the CDR3 is TGTGCCAGCAGTGGGCCTGAGGACAGAGAAGAGACCCAGTACTTC. It codes for CASSGPEDREETQYF.

The chain couples TRBV5-1 to TRBJ2-7, with 9 positions matching TRBD2. This CDR3 is built from 14 residues. Germline V gene data show CDR1 as SGHRS and CDR2 as YFSETQ. V trimming: 3 bases; J trimming: 13 bases; junction bases outside the gene matches: 14. The CDR3 here is CASSWGTSSLRRYF. CDR3 DNA sequence: TGCGCCAGCAGCTGGGGGACTAGCTCCCTACGTCGATACTTC.

This sequence joins TRBV4-1 and TRBJ2-3, with TRBD2 matching over 11 bases. CDR1 and CDR2 (germline): MGHRA, YSYEKL. The V gene end was trimmed by 5 bases and the J gene end by 2 bases; junction bases not matched to a gene: 6. This CDR3 comprises 16 residues. This CDR3 is CASSDPSGGNTDTQYF. As DNA, the CDR3 is TGCGCCAGCAGCGATCCTAGCGGGGGGAACACAGATACGCAGTATTTT.

The rearrangement joins TRBV15 to TRBJ2-1; possibly TRBD2 for D (6 bases). The CDR3 contains 15 residues. Looked up from germline, CDR1 is LNHNV and CDR2 is YYDKDF (reference sequence). The V and J ends lost 5 bases and 0 bases respectively, with 11 bases between them. CDR3 in amino acids: CATSGGRSSYNEQFF. The CDR3 coding sequence is TGTGCCACCAGCGGAGGGAGGAGCTCCTACAATGAGCAGTTCTTC.

This clone was seen once. This sequence joins TRBV9 and TRBJ2-1; 8 bases match TRBD2. After removal of 4 bases from V and 7 bases from J, the junction contained 7 bases not matched to a gene. The CDR3 extends over 14 amino acids. CDR1 is SGDLS and CDR2 is YYNGEE in the germline V gene. CDR3 sequence reads: CASSPWGTRNEQFF. The CDR3 DNA follows: TGTGCCAGCAGCCCCTGGGGGACTAGAAATGAGCAGTTCTTC.

This chain links TRBV19 with TRBJ1-5, with D hard to call. V was trimmed by 0 bases and J by 6 bases, leaving 9 bases between them. CDR1 and CDR2 from the germline V gene are LNHDA and SQIVND (reference sequence). This CDR3 region has 14 residues. The CDR3 here is CASSIERSGQPQHF. The DNA of the CDR3 is TGTGCCAGTAGTATAGAACGATCGGGTCAGCCCCAGCATTTT.

Only a few counts were recorded for this clone. The V and J genes are TRBV5-6 and TRBJ2-1, with 7 bases identical to TRBD1. V dropped 0 bases and J dropped 2; count of bases not matched to a gene: 5. Germline V gene lookup returns CDR1 SGHDT and CDR2 YYEEEE. This CDR3 has 16 residues. The CDR3: CASSLDRGRTYNEQFF. In DNA, the CDR3 is TGTGCCAGCAGCTTGGACAGGGGTCGGACCTACAATGAGCAGTTCTTC.